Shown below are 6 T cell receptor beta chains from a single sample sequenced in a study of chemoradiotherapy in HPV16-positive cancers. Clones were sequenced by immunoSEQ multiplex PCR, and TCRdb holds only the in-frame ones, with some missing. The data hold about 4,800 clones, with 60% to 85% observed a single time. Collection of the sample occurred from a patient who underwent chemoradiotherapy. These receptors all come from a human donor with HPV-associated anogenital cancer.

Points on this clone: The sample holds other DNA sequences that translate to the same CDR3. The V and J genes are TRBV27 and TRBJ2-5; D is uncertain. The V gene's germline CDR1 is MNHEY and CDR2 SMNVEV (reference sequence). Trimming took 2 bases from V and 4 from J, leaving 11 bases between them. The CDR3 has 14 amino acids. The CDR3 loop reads CASSLLLSGETQYF. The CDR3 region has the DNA TGTGCCAGCAGTTTACTCTTATCTGGAGAGACCCAGTACTTC.

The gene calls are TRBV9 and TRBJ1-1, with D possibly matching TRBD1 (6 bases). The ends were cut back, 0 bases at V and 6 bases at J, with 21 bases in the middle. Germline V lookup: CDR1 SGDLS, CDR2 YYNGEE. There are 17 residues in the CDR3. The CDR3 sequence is CASSVGGTQGRESEAFF. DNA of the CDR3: TGTGCCAGCAGCGTAGGGGGCACGCAGGGGCGGGAATCTGAAGCTTTCTTT.

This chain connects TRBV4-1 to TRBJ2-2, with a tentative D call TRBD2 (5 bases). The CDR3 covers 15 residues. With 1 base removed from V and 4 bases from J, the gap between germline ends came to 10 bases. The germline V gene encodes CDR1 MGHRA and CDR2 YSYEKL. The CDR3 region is CASSQGEILTGELFF. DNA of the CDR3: TGCGCCAGCAGCCAAGGGGAGATACTCACCGGGGAGCTGTTTTTT.

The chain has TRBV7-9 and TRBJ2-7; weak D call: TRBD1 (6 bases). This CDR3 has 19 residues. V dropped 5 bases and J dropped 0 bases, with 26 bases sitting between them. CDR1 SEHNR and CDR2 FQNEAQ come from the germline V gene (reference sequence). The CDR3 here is CASSRLTGQGGFSSYEQYF. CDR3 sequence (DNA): TGTGCCAGCAGCCGCCTTACAGGGCAAGGCGGCTTCAGCTCCTACGAGCAGTACTTC.

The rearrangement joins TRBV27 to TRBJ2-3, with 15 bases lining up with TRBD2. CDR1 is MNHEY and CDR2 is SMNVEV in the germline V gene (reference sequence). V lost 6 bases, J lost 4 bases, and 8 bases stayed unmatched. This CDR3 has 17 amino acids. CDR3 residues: CASRRTSGRAGADTQYF. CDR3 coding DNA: TGTGCCAGCAGACGGACTAGCGGGAGGGCTGGAGCAGATACGCAGTATTTT.

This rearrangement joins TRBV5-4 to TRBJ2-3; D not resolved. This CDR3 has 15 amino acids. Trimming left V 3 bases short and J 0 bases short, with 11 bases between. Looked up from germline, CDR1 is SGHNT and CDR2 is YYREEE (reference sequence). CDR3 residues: CASSSSATSTDTQYF. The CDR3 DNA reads TGTGCCAGCAGCTCCTCCGCCACTAGCACAGATACGCAGTATTTT.